Given below is one T cell receptor beta chain in context. The V gene's germline CDR1 is MNHEY and CDR2 SVGAGI. V dropped 6 bases and J dropped 1; count of bases not matched to a gene: 8. This CDR3 region has 15 residues. This sample stems from a study of blood T cell repertoires in COVID-19. Study background: Nucleic acid was either cDNA or gDNA, and it came from T cells, B-cell-depleted T cells, or PBMCs.

The data were produced by immunoSEQ multiplex PCR, yet TCRdb's version contains in-frame clones alone and is incomplete. The table has 400,000 to 450,000 clones, approximately 89% seen once. V is TRBV6-5 and J is TRBJ2-5, with 7 bases fitting TRBD2. The TCR sequence derives from a woman between 45 and 65 years old with COVID-19, enrolled during active disease. The specimen sequenced was peripheral blood. The CDR3 region is CASRRQGLLQETQYF. CDR3 nucleotide sequence: TGTGCCAGCAGGAGGCAGGGACTACTCCAAGAGACCCAGTACTTC.